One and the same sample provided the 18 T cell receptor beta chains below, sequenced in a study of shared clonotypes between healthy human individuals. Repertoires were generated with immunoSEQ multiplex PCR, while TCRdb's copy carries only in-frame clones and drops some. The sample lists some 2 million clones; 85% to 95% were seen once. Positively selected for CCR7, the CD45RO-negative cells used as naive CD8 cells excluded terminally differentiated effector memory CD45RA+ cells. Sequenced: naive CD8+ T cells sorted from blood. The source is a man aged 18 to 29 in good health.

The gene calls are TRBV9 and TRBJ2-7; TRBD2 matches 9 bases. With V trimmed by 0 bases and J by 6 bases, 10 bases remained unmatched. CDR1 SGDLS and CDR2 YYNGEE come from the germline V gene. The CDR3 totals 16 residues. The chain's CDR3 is CASSVGKGGLAGEQYF. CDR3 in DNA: TGTGCCAGCAGCGTAGGGAAGGGGGGACTAGCTGGCGAGCAGTACTTC.

CDR3 region: CASSQETGTGLYNSPLHF. CDR3 DNA: TGCGCCAGCAGCCAAGAGACCGGGACAGGGCTTTATAATTCACCCCTCCACTTT. This chain links TRBV4-1 with TRBJ1-6, with 9 bases matching TRBD1. The V gene end was trimmed by 0 bases and the J gene end by 4 bases; junction bases not matched to a gene: 7. Germline V CDR1 and CDR2: MGHRA, YSYEKL. CDR3 length: 18 amino acids.

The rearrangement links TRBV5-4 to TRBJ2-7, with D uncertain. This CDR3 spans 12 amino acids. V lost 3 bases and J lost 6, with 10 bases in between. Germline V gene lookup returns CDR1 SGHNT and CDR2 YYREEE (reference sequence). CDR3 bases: TGTGCCAGCAGCTGGTCTAGTGGCGAGCAGTACTTC. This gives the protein CASSWSSGEQYF.

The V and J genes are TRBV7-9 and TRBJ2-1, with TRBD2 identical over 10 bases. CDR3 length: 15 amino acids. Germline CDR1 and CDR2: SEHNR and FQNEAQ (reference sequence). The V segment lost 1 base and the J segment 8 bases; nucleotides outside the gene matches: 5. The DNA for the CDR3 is TGTGCCAGCAGCTTAGGGCTAGCGGGGGCAGATGAGCAGTTCTTC. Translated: CASSLGLAGADEQFF.

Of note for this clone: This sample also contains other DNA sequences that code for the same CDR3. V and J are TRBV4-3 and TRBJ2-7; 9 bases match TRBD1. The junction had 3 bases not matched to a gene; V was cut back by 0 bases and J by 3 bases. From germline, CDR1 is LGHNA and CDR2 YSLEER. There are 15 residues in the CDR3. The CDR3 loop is CASSQDPGQGYEQYF. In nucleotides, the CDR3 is TGCGCCAGCAGCCAAGATCCGGGACAGGGCTACGAGCAGTACTTC.

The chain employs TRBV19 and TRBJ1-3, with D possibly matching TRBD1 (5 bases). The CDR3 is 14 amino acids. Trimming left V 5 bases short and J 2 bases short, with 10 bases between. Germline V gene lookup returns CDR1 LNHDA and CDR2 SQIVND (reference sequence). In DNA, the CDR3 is TGTGCCAGTAGTGCCTGGGGGACTGGAAACACCATATATTTT. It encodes CASSAWGTGNTIYF.

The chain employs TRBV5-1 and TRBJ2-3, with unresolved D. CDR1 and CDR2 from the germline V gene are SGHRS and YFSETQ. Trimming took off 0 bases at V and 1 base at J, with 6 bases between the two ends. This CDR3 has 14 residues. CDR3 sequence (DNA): TGCGCCAGCAGCTTGGAGGCCCGCACAGATACGCAGTATTTT. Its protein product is CASSLEARTDTQYF.

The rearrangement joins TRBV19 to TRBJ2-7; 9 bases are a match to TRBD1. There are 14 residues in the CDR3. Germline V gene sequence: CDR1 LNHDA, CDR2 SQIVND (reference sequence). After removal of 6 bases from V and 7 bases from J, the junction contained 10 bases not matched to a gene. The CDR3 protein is CASSQLRDRVEQYF. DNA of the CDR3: TGTGCCAGTAGCCAGCTCCGGGACAGGGTTGAGCAGTACTTC. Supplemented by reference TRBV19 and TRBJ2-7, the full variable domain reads DGGITQSPKYLFRKEGQNVTLSCEQNLNHDAMYWYRQDPGQGLRLIYYSQIVNDFQKGDIAEGYSVSREKKESFPLTVTSAQKNPTAFYLCASSQLRDRVEQYFGPGTRLTVT.

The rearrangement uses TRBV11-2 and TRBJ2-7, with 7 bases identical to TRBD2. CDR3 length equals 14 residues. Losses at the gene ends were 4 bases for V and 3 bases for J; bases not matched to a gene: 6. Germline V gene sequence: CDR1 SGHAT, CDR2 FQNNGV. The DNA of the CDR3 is TGTGCCAGCAGCTCGTCGGGGGAGGGCTACGAGCAGTACTTC. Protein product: CASSSSGEGYEQYF.

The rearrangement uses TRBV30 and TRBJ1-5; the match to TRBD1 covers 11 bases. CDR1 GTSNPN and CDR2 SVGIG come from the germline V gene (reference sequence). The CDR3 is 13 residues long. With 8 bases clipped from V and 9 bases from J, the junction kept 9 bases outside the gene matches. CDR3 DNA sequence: TGTGCCAGCTCGGGACAGGGGGAAGCGCCCCAGCATTTT. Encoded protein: CASSGQGEAPQHF.

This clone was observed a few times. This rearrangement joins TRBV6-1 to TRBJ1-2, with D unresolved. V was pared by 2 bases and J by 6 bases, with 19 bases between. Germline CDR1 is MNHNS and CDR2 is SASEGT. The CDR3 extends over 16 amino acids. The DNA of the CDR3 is TGTGCCAGCAGTGAAATCCCCATCGTGAGGGAGGATGGCTACACCTTC. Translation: CASSEIPIVREDGYTF.

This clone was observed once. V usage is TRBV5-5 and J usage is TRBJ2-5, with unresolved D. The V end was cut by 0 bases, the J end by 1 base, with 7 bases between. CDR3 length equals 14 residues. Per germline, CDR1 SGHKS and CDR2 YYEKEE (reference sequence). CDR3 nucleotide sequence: TGTGCCAGCAGCTTGGAGTCTTTCCAAGAGACCCAGTACTTC. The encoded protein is CASSLESFQETQYF.

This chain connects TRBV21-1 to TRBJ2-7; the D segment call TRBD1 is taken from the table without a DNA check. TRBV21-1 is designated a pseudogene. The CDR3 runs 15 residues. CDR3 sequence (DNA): TGTGCCAGCAGCAAAGGTGGGGCAGGGGCGTACGAGCAGTACTTC. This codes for CASSKGGAGAYEQYF.

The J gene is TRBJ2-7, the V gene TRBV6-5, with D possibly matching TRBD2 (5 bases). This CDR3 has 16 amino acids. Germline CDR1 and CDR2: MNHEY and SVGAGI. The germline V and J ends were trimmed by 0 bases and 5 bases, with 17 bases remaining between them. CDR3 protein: CASSYSSGDRWNEQYF. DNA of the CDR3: TGTGCCAGCAGTTACTCGTCCGGGGATCGTTGGAACGAGCAGTACTTC.

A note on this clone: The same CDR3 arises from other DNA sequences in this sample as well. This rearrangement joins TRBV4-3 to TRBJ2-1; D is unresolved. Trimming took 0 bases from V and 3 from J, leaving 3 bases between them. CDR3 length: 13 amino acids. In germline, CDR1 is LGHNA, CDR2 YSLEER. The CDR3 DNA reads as TGCGCCAGCAGCCAAGACAGCTACAATGAGCAGTTCTTC. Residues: CASSQDSYNEQFF.

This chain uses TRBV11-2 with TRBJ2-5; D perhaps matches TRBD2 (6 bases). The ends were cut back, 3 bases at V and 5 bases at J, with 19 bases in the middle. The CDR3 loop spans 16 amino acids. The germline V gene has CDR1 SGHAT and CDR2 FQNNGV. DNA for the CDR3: TGTGCCAGCAGCTTCCGGGACCCCTTTGGAGGGGAGACCCAGTACTTC. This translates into CASSFRDPFGGETQYF.

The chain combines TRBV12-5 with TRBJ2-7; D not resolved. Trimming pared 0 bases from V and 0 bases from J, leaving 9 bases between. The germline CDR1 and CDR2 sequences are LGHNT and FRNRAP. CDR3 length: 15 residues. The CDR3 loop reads CASGLVLSDSYEQYF. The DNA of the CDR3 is TGTGCTAGTGGTTTGGTACTCTCGGACTCCTACGAGCAGTACTTC.

The CDR3 region has the DNA TGTGCCACCAGCGGGGGGATCAGCAACCCCACAGATACGCAGTATTTT. It codes for CATSGGISNPTDTQYF. The chain combines TRBV15 with TRBJ2-3; D may be TRBD2 (6 bases). Germline V gene lookup returns CDR1 LNHNV and CDR2 YYDKDF (reference sequence). Trimming removed 5 bases at V and 2 bases at J, with 17 bases between. The length of the CDR3 is 16 residues.